A selection of T cell receptor beta chains follows, all from one sample in a study of T cell repertoires in cytomegalovirus infection. These TCRs are of unknown antigen specificity. From the reads, TCRdb called clonotypes with MiXCR, one entry per CDR3 protein. There are fewer than 950,000 distinct CDR3 sequences in the sample; around a third occur only once, and 12% lies in the top ten. The sample consisted of cultured CD8+ T cells from PBMCs, taken from culture after CMV antigen stimulation. All receptors come from a human donor in good health (CMV status not recorded). Some clones in this sample may be carry-over from other donors' samples. CDR3s include the opening cysteine and the closing phenylalanine or tryptophan. D genes are given only for firm matches. Size tells how often a clone was seen (once, few, many) or the class of an expanded clone, and some rows leave it out.

j_gene	abundance	d_gene	v_gene	CDR3aa	CDR3nt
TRBJ2-5	.	.	TRBV5-1	CASSWYTGIQEIQYF	TGCGCCAGCAGCTGGTATACAGGGATTCAAGAGATCCAGTACTTC
TRBJ1-1	few	.	TRBV12-3/TRBV12-4	CATLLRVNTEAFF	TGTGCCACCTTACTCAGGGTGAACACTGAAGCTTTCTTT
TRBJ1-6	.	TRBD1	TRBV27	CASKPGQTNSPLHF	TGTGCCAGCAAGCCGGGACAGACTAATTCACCCCTCCACTTT
TRBJ2-3	.	.	TRBV27	CASSATGFRGTDTQYF	TGTGCCAGCAGTGCTACAGGGTTTCGGGGCACAGATACGCAGTATTTT
TRBJ1-5	few	.	TRBV19	CASSSSSGQPQHF	TGTGCCAGTAGTTCCTCCTCCGGCCAGCCCCAGCATTTT
TRBJ2-2	few	.	TRBV6-5	CASSRGPEGTGELFF	TGTGCCAGCAGTCGGGGGCCCGAGGGCACCGGGGAGCTGTTTTTT
TRBJ1-2	.	.	TRBV7-6	CASSLGTRPGDGGYTF	TGTGCCAGCAGCTTAGGTACTCGGCCAGGGGATGGTGGCTACACCTTC
TRBJ2-1	many	.	TRBV7-6	CASSPLGVSYNEQFF	TGTGCCAGCAGCCCCCTAGGGGTATCCTACAATGAGCAGTTCTTC
TRBJ1-2	few	TRBD1	TRBV7-8	CASSLGTGGLRGYTF	TGTGCCAGCAGCCTTGGGACAGGGGGCCTGCGTGGCTACACCTTC
TRBJ2-3	once	TRBD2	TRBV12-3/TRBV12-4	CASNLTSGGADTQYF	TGTGCCAGCAACCTGACTAGCGGGGGCGCAGATACGCAGTATTTT
TRBJ1-1	.	TRBD1	TRBV18	CASSPLTGWDTEAFF	TGTGCCAGCTCACCATTGACAGGGTGGGACACTGAAGCTTTCTTT
TRBJ2-1	.	.	TRBV20-1	CSAKHKIPNEQFF	TGCAGTGCAAAGCACAAAATACCCAATGAGCAGTTCTTC
TRBJ2-1	few	.	TRBV7-8	CASSPTQGPYNEQFF	TGTGCCAGCAGCCCCACCCAGGGGCCCTACAATGAGCAGTTCTTC
TRBJ1-3	few	TRBD1	TRBV28	CASSYTGGRRNTIYF	TGTGCCAGCAGTTACACAGGGGGCAGGAGAAACACCATATATTTT
TRBJ2-7	.	TRBD2	TRBV7-6	CASSLEGGNEQYF	TGTGCCAGCAGCTTAGAGGGAGGGAACGAGCAGTACTTC
TRBJ2-3	.	TRBD2	TRBV29-1	CSVEDATSGGALQQYF	TGCAGCGTTGAAGACGCGACTAGCGGGGGGGCCCTCCAACAGTATTTT
TRBJ2-7	.	TRBD1	TRBV5-1	CASSLGQGHDEQYF	TGCGCCAGCAGCTTAGGACAGGGCCACGACGAGCAGTACTTC
TRBJ1-2	.	.	TRBV7-9	CASSLAIGAGTYGYTF	TGTGCCAGCAGCTTAGCGATCGGGGCAGGGACCTATGGCTACACCTTC
TRBJ1-6	.	.	TRBV20-1	CSASDSPLHF	TGCAGTGCGTCGGATTCACCCCTCCACTTT
TRBJ2-7	.	TRBD2	TRBV19	CASSSGTSGAYYEQYF	TGTGCCAGTAGTTCCGGGACTAGCGGGGCGTACTACGAGCAGTACTTC
TRBJ2-2	.	.	TRBV12-3/TRBV12-4	CASTMGYTGELFF	TGTGCCAGCACCATGGGGTACACCGGGGAGCTGTTTTTT
TRBJ1-1	.	.	TRBV19	CASSIGHSQWNTEAFF	TGTGCCAGTAGTATCGGACACTCGCAGTGGAACACTGAAGCTTTCTTT
TRBJ2-1	few	.	TRBV9	CASSVVGTRIYNEQFF	TGTGCCAGCAGCGTAGTTGGGACCAGGATATACAATGAGCAGTTCTTC
TRBJ1-1	few	.	TRBV2	CASSDQGYTEAFF	TGTGCCAGCAGTGATCAGGGCTACACTGAAGCTTTCTTT
TRBJ2-2	few	TRBD1	TRBV4-3	CASSPRGPVFTGELFF	TGCGCCAGCAGCCCCAGGGGGCCTGTTTTCACCGGGGAGCTGTTTTTT
TRBJ1-5	many	TRBD1	TRBV7-9	CASSFHSGTGAFYSNQPQHF	TGTGCCAGCAGCTTCCATTCCGGGACAGGGGCGTTTTATAGCAATCAGCCCCAGCATTTT
TRBJ2-2	.	.	TRBV29-1	CSVEEFGELFF	TGCAGCGTTGAAGAGTTTGGGGAGCTGTTTTTT
TRBJ1-1	many	.	TRBV2	CASSGGSTEAFF	TGTGCCAGCAGTGGGGGAAGCACTGAAGCTTTCTTT
TRBJ1-5	many	TRBD1	TRBV7-2	CASSQGQGLQPQHF	TGTGCCAGCAGCCAGGGACAGGGGTTACAGCCCCAGCATTTT
TRBJ2-7	few	.	TRBV19	CASSISGFSSSYEQYF	TGTGCCAGTAGTATTTCCGGATTTTCTTCCTCCTACGAGCAGTACTTC
TRBJ1-2	few	.	TRBV6-1	CASSEVMGRYGYTF	TGTGCCAGCAGTGAAGTAATGGGGAGGTATGGCTACACCTTC